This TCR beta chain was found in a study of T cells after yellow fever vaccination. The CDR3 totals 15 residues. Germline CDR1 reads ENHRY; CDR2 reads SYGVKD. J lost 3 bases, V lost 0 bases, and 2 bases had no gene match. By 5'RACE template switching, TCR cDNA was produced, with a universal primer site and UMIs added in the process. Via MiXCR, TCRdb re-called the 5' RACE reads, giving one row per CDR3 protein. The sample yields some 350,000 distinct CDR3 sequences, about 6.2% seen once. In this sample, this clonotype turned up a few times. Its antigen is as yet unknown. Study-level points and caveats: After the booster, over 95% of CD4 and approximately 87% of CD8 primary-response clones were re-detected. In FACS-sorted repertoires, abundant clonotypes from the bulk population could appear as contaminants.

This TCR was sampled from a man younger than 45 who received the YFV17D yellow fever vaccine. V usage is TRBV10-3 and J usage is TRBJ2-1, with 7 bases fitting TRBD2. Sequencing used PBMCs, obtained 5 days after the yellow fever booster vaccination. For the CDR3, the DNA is TGTGCCATCAGTGAGTCTGGCGGGAGCTACAATGAGCAGTTCTTC. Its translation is CAISESGGSYNEQFF.